This T cell receptor (beta chain) was retrieved from a study of blood T cell repertoires in COVID-19. The germline gives CDR1 KGHSY, CDR2 FQNENV. This CDR3 contains 15 residues. V lost 0 bases, J lost 3 bases, and 1 base stayed unmatched. Only in-frame clones appear in the TCRdb table, and some are missing; sequencing was by immunoSEQ multiplex PCR. Among around 50,000 clones listed, more than 70% were seen once. This clonotype originated in a human donor in a cohort sampled during active COVID-19. The chain carries TRBV16 and TRBJ2-2, with 7 bases that match TRBD2. Material for sequencing was peripheral blood. CDR3 nucleotides: TGTGCCAGCAGCCAATCGGGACTACACACCGGGGAGCTGTTTTTT. Encoded protein: CASSQSGLHTGELFF.